The 4 T cell receptor beta chains given below trace back to one sample, sequenced in a study of blood T cell repertoires in COVID-19. Assay used: immunoSEQ multiplex PCR; TCRdb lists only in-frame clones, some missing. The table shows 70,000 or so clones, with about 80% occurring only once. Sequences were obtained from peripheral blood. All receptors derive from a woman aged 65 to 85 with acute or convalescent COVID-19.

The chain couples TRBV11-2 to TRBJ2-3; perhaps TRBD1 as D (7 bases). The ends were cut back, 3 bases at V and 4 bases at J, with 11 bases in the middle. This CDR3 is 14 amino acids long. Germline V gene data show CDR1 as SGHAT and CDR2 as FQNNGV. CDR3 bases: TGTGCCAGCAGCTTCGGAGGGGGCCCAGATACGCAGTATTTT. Encoded protein: CASSFGGGPDTQYF.

This sequence joins TRBV5-4 and TRBJ1-2, with no clear D. The ends were cut back, 0 bases at V and 0 bases at J, with 6 bases in the middle. The CDR3 contains 14 residues. From germline, CDR1 is SGHNT and CDR2 YYREEE (reference sequence). The CDR3 reads CASSLDRANYGYTF. The CDR3 nucleotides read TGTGCCAGCAGCTTGGACAGAGCTAACTATGGCTACACCTTC.

This sequence joins TRBV18 and TRBJ2-7, with 10 bases identical to TRBD1. The CDR3 is 16 amino acids. The V and J ends lost 0 bases and 6 bases, in that order; junction bases with no gene match: 8. Per germline, CDR1 KGHSH and CDR2 LQKENI. The CDR3 is CASSPPSTGGRGEQYF. For the CDR3, the DNA is TGTGCCAGCTCACCACCATCGACAGGGGGCAGGGGCGAGCAGTACTTC.

This rearrangement joins TRBV7-3 to TRBJ1-2; D gene ambiguous. V was pared by 2 bases and J by 6 bases, with 13 bases between. CDR3 size: 14 residues. Germline-derived CDR1 and CDR2 are SGHTA and FQGTGA. The CDR3 DNA reads TGTGCCAGCAGCTTATTTACGAGGAGGGATGGCTACACCTTC. Its translation is CASSLFTRRDGYTF.